The 22 T cell receptor beta chains below come from one sample, sequenced in a study of Graves' ophthalmopathy and Graves' hyperthyroidism. The study amplified TCR beta CDR3 regions using RNA transcripts. HTBI-primed RT-PCR formed the first round, and a multiplex PCR formed the second. TCRdb ran MiXCR on the multiplex PCR reads and lists one entry per CDR3 protein. Among about 550,000 distinct CDR3 sequences listed, under 45% were seen once. Sample: peripheral blood or thyroid tissue (not recorded which). The receptors stem from an adult man with Graves' hyperthyroidism.

This clonotype was seen a single time. J is TRBJ2-5 and V is TRBV25-1, with 11 positions matching TRBD1. V lost 6 bases, J lost 9 bases, and 9 bases stayed unmatched. Germline CDR1 MGHDK, CDR2 SYGVNS. The CDR3 is made up of 14 amino acids. CDR3 residues: CASSRTGGGQPQYF. In nucleotides, the CDR3 is TGTGCCAGCAGCCGGACAGGGGGCGGTCAGCCCCAGTACTTC.

This clonotype was recorded at least ten times. J is TRBJ2-7 and V is TRBV25-1; 8 bases match TRBD1. Germline assignment: CDR1 MGHDK and CDR2 SYGVNS. The length of the CDR3 is 12 residues. J lost 4 bases, V lost 5 bases, and 1 base had no gene match. CDR3 coding DNA: TGTGCCAGCAGTACAGGGGGGTACGAGCAGTACTTC. Amino acid sequence: CASSTGGYEQYF.

The table lists this clonotype with many counts. The chain links TRBV7-6 to TRBJ2-7; 8 nucleotides align to TRBD2. The CDR3 has 15 residues. The ends lost 1 base at V and 3 bases at J; junction bases unmatched: 5. The germline V gene has CDR1 SGHVS and CDR2 FNYEAQ. CDR3 protein: CASSLEPSGGYEQYF. CDR3 sequence (DNA): TGTGCCAGCAGCTTAGAGCCCAGCGGGGGCTACGAGCAGTACTTC.

The rearrangement joins TRBV7-2 to TRBJ2-7; 10 nucleotides agree with TRBD1. Germline loops: CDR1 SGHTA, CDR2 FQGNSA. The CDR3 extends over 15 amino acids. With V trimmed by 4 bases and J by 7 bases, 10 bases remained unmatched. DNA of the CDR3: TGTGCCAGCAGCTCCGGACAGGGGGTTTACAATGAGCAGTACTTC. It encodes CASSSGQGVYNEQYF.

Many counts were recorded for this clonotype. The chain uses TRBV20-1 and TRBJ2-7; 9 nucleotides line up with TRBD2. V gave up 4 bases and J gave up 0 bases; unmatched junction bases: 4. The germline CDR1 and CDR2 sequences are DFQATT and SNEGSKA (reference sequence). The CDR3 has 14 amino acids. The CDR3 loop is CSATGTSSSYEQYF. The CDR3 DNA is TGCAGTGCTACTGGGACTAGCTCCTCCTACGAGCAGTACTTC.

This clonotype appeared many times. The chain recombines TRBV20-1 with TRBJ2-2, with no clear D. Germline CDR1 DFQATT, CDR2 SNEGSKA (reference sequence). This CDR3 has 12 residues. V was shortened by 0 bases and J by 5 bases, with 4 bases between the two germline ends. CDR3 sequence (DNA): TGCAGTGCTAGAGACGTAACCGGGGAGCTGTTTTTT. This encodes CSARDVTGELFF.

The chain uses TRBV7-2 and TRBJ1-6; tentative D call: TRBD1 (6 bases). The germline V and J ends were trimmed by 6 bases and 7 bases, with 13 bases remaining between them. The CDR3 is 14 amino acids. The germline gives CDR1 SGHTA, CDR2 FQGNSA. The CDR3 DNA sequence: TGTGCCAGCAGTGACCATGGACAGAATTCACCCCTCCACTTT. It translates to CASSDHGQNSPLHF.

V and J are TRBV11-1 and TRBJ2-5, with 8 bases lining up with TRBD1. The DNA end favors TRBJ2-1, so the J call may be wrong. The CDR3 is 14 amino acids. Germline V gene lookup returns CDR1 SGHAT and CDR2 FQDESV (reference sequence). The CDR3 sequence: CASTLGWTGNEQFF. CDR3 nucleotides: TGTGCCAGCACCTTGGGGTGGACAGGGAATGAGCAGTTCTTC.

The rearrangement uses TRBV5-6 and TRBJ1-5; 10 positions agree with TRBD1. The trim removed 0 bases at V and 6 bases at J, leaving 3 bases unmatched. The CDR3 has 15 residues. Germline V gene sequence: CDR1 SGHDT, CDR2 YYEEEE. The chain's CDR3 is CASSLGDRGGQPQHF. The CDR3 DNA follows: TGTGCCAGCAGCTTGGGGGACAGGGGCGGTCAGCCCCAGCATTTT.

This clonotype was seen at least ten times. The J gene is TRBJ1-4, the V gene TRBV29-1, with 11 bases fitting TRBD1. Germline trimming cut 3 bases from V and 6 bases from J; bases unmatched to any gene: 3. The CDR3 loop spans 14 amino acids. Looked up from germline, CDR1 is SQVTM and CDR2 is ANQGSEA. For the CDR3, the DNA is TGCAGCGTTGATCCGGGACAGGGGGATGAAAAACTGTTTTTT. Residues: CSVDPGQGDEKLFF.

Of note for this clonotype: A much larger clone differs by one base, so this may be a read error. This chain links TRBV19 with TRBJ1-1, with D possibly matching TRBD1 (6 bases). This CDR3 contains 16 residues. Germline lookup yields CDR1 LNHDA and CDR2 SQIVND (reference sequence). CDR3 residues: CASSIFGGRRDTEALF. In DNA form, the CDR3 reads TGTGCCAGTAGTATCTTCGGGGGCAGGAGGGACACTGAAGCTCTCTTT. Supplemented by reference TRBV19 and TRBJ1-1, the full variable domain reads DGGITQSPKYLFRKEGQNVTLSCEQNLNHDAMYWYRQDPGQGLRLIYYSQIVNDFQKGDIAEGYSVSREKKESFPLTVTSAQKNPTAFYLCASSIFGGRRDTEALFGQGTRLTVV.

Of note for this clonotype: This may arise from a read error, as a much more abundant clone is one base away. The rearrangement joins TRBV2 to TRBJ1-2; no reliable D call. The CDR3 extends over 9 amino acids. Germline V gives CDR1 SNHLY, CDR2 FYNNEI. CDR3 sequence (DNA): TGTGCCAGCATTTATGGCTGCACCTTC. This codes for CASIYGCTF.

Regarding this clonotype: Relative to the germline gene, one junction end is altered; a read error may explain this. J is TRBJ1-1 and V is TRBV28; D uncertain. The CDR3 extends over 12 amino acids. Germline loops: CDR1 MDHEN, CDR2 SYDVKM. CDR3 residues: CASSPVRNEAFF. The CDR3 region has the DNA TGTGCCAGCAGTCCAGTACGAAATGAAGCCTTCTTT.

In this sample, this clonotype turned up many times. V and J are TRBV4-1 and TRBJ1-1, with TRBD1 as a possible D gene (5 bases). The CDR3 has 14 amino acids. V was pared by 4 bases and J by 5 bases, with 14 bases between. Looked up from germline, CDR1 is MGHRA and CDR2 is YSYEKL. DNA of the CDR3: TGCGCCAGCAGCCCAAGGATAGGGGCTACTGAAGCTTTCTTT. It translates to CASSPRIGATEAFF.

The chain links TRBV7-9 to TRBJ1-2; the match to TRBD1 covers 9 bases. Germline V CDR1 and CDR2: SEHNR, FQNEAQ (reference sequence). Germline trimming cut 5 bases from V and 6 bases from J; bases unmatched to any gene: 4. This CDR3 contains 13 residues. CDR3 residues: CASSGGTGHGYTF. The CDR3 DNA sequence: TGTGCCAGCAGCGGCGGGACAGGGCATGGCTACACCTTC. Based on the CDR3 plus reference TRBV7-9 and TRBJ1-2, the full variable domain is DTGVSQNPRHKITKRGQNVTFRCDPISEHNRLYWYRQTLGQGPEFLTYFQNEAQLEKSRLLSDRFSAERPKGSFSTLEIQRTEQGDSAMYLCASSGGTGHGYTFGSGTRLTVV.

Turning to this clonotype: A much larger clonotype is one base distant, so this may be a read error. The rearrangement uses TRBV7-2 and TRBJ1-6; 7 bases are a match to TRBD1. CDR1 SGHTA and CDR2 FQGNSA come from the germline V gene. V was pared by 5 bases and J by 9 bases, with 13 bases of the junction left unmatched. The CDR3 is made up of 16 amino acids. Here the CDR3 reads CASSQDGDSRVSPLHF. The CDR3 nucleotides are TGTGCCAGCAGCCAAGACGGGGACAGTCGGGTTTCACCCCTCCACTTT.

In its sample, this clonotype was seen many times. This chain uses TRBV12-5 with TRBJ1-5; D ambiguous. The V gene's germline CDR1 is LGHNT and CDR2 FRNRAP. The CDR3 contains 14 residues. The germline V and J ends were trimmed by 1 base and 11 bases, with 15 bases remaining between them. Written as DNA, the CDR3 is TGTGCTAGTGGTTTGGAGGCCTCGGGTTCAGCCCAGCATTTT. Translated: CASGLEASGSAQHF.

This CDR3 reads CASSFGGGGGNQPQHF. The CDR3 DNA sequence: TGTGCCAGCAGCTTCGGCGGGGGAGGCGGCAATCAGCCCCAGCATTTT. The V gene is TRBV13, the J gene TRBJ1-5, with D possibly matching TRBD1 (5 bases). Deletions cut 3 bases from V and 2 bases from J, with 14 bases between. The CDR3 has 16 residues. The germline V gene has CDR1 PRHDT and CDR2 FYEKMQ (reference sequence).

Turning to this clonotype: The junction departs from germline at one end; a sequencing error may be responsible. The J gene is TRBJ2-5, the V gene TRBV7-9; 9 bases are a match to TRBD1. Germline lookup yields CDR1 SEHNR and CDR2 FQNEAQ (reference sequence). This CDR3 region has 11 residues. In nucleotides, the CDR3 is TGTGCTAGCAGCTTGGGGACAGGGCAGTACTTC. This gives the protein CASSLGTGQYF.

This clonotype has ten or more counts. The genes are TRBV6-5 and TRBJ1-6; tentatively, D is TRBD1 (6 bases). Trimming pared 6 bases from V and 6 bases from J, leaving 15 bases between. Germline V gives CDR1 MNHEY, CDR2 SVGAGI. CDR3 length: 15 amino acids. Written as DNA, the CDR3 is TGTGCCAGCAGCAAACAGGGTTTCGCTAATTCACCCCTCCACTTT. Amino acids: CASSKQGFANSPLHF.

This clonotype came up many times. The V call is TRBV10-3, the J call TRBJ2-5; TRBD1 matches at 8 bases. The CDR3 spans 15 residues. Per germline, CDR1 ENHRY and CDR2 SYGVKD. V dropped 10 bases and J dropped 1; count of bases not matched to a gene: 11. The CDR3 loop is CATEPGQAIQETQYF. CDR3 in DNA: TGTGCCACCGAACCGGGACAGGCCATCCAAGAGACCCAGTACTTC.

The chain combines TRBV7-9 with TRBJ1-1, with a weak D call TRBD1 (6 bases). This CDR3 has 13 amino acids. V lost 5 bases to trimming and J lost 6 bases, with 13 bases between them. Germline loops: CDR1 SEHNR, CDR2 FQNEAQ (reference sequence). The CDR3 nucleotides are TGTGCCAGCAGCCGAACAGGGAGCTCTGAAGCTTTCTTT. Translation gives CASSRTGSSEAFF.